Listed below are T cell receptor beta chains from one sample, sequenced in a study of T cell responses to AZD1222 COVID-19 vaccine. Only in-frame clones appear in the TCRdb table, and some are missing; sequencing was by immunoSEQ multiplex PCR. The sample lists about 130,000 clones; 93% were seen once. The source material was peripheral blood, sampled on day 0 of AZD1222 vaccination. These TCRs come from an adult in good health. CDR3s include the opening cysteine and the closing phenylalanine or tryptophan. Each record gives: V gene, D gene, J gene, clone size, CDR3 DNA, CDR3 protein. D genes are given only for firm matches. Where a row states a size, it is once, few, many or the class of an expanded clone; other rows omit it.

V: TRBV12-3/TRBV12-4; D: NA; J: TRBJ1-1; size: NA; DNA: TGTGCCACCAGGGTCGACACTGAAGCTTTCTTT; CDR3: CATRVDTEAFF
V: TRBV6-2/TRBV6-3; D: NA; J: TRBJ1-1; size: NA; DNA: TGTGCCAGCAGCCTCCGAAGCCTCGGCACTGAAGCTTTCTTT; CDR3: CASSLRSLGTEAFF
V: TRBV14; D: TRBD1; J: TRBJ1-4; size: NA; DNA: TGTGCCAGCAGCCCTCGACAGGGTTTTGGTGAAAAACTGTTTTTT; CDR3: CASSPRQGFGEKLFF
V: TRBV19; D: TRBD1; J: TRBJ1-5; size: NA; DNA: TGTGCCAGTAGTCGGACAGGGTCCAATCAGCCCCAGCATTTT; CDR3: CASSRTGSNQPQHF
V: TRBV7-3; D: TRBD1; J: TRBJ1-1; size: NA; DNA: TGTGCCAGCAGCTCGGGACAGGGGAACACTGAAGCTTTCTTT; CDR3: CASSSGQGNTEAFF
V: TRBV12-5; D: NA; J: TRBJ1-1; size: NA; DNA: TGTGCTAGTGAAAGGGAGGGCGAGGGGAACACTGAAGCTTTCTTT; CDR3: CASEREGEGNTEAFF
V: TRBV3-1/TRBV3-2; D: TRBD1; J: TRBJ2-7; size: NA; DNA: TGTGCCAGCAGCCAAAGGGGGCCCGACTACGAGCAGTACTTC; CDR3: CASSQRGPDYEQYF
V: TRBV6-4; D: NA; J: TRBJ1-1; size: NA; DNA: TGTGCCAGCAGTGACATCGGGGGGAGAGGGGAAGCTTTCTTT; CDR3: CASSDIGGRGEAFF
V: TRBV5-1; D: TRBD1; J: TRBJ1-1; size: NA; DNA: TGCGCCAGCAGCCTAGGACAGGGTATGTACACTGAAGCTTTCTTT; CDR3: CASSLGQGMYTEAFF
V: TRBV27; D: NA; J: TRBJ2-7; size: NA; DNA: TGTGCCAGCAGTTTATCTCTTCCTCAAGGGGGGCCCTACGAGCAGTACTTC; CDR3: CASSLSLPQGGPYEQYF
V: TRBV19; D: TRBD1; J: TRBJ1-1; size: NA; DNA: TGTGCCAGTAGTATAGGTACAGGGGGGGTCACTGAAGCTTTCTTT; CDR3: CASSIGTGGVTEAFF
V: TRBV7-9; D: NA; J: TRBJ2-3; size: NA; DNA: TGTGCCAGCACTGGGGATACGCAGTATTTT; CDR3: CASTGDTQYF
V: TRBV19; D: NA; J: TRBJ1-1; size: NA; DNA: TGTGCCAGTAACCGCAGCGGGGGCAGGGGCACTGAAGCTTTCTTT; CDR3: CASNRSGGRGTEAFF
V: TRBV19; D: NA; J: TRBJ1-1; size: few; DNA: TGTGCCAGTAGTCCTCAGGGCGGCGAAGCTTTCTTT; CDR3: CASSPQGGEAFF
V: TRBV7-2; D: TRBD1; J: TRBJ1-4; size: NA; DNA: TGTGCCAGCAGCTGGATGCCGGGGACAGACGAAAAACTGTTTTTT; CDR3: CASSWMPGTDEKLFF
V: TRBV7-8; D: TRBD1; J: TRBJ1-5; size: NA; DNA: TGTGCCAGCAGCCTACAAGAGGGGGCATGGCAGCCCCAGCATTTT; CDR3: CASSLQEGAWQPQHF
V: TRBV7-6; D: NA; J: TRBJ2-1; size: NA; DNA: TGTGCCAGCAGCTTTGCGCAAGCGAGGCTACCCTACAATGAGCAGTTCTTC; CDR3: CASSFAQARLPYNEQFF
V: TRBV21-1; D: NA; J: TRBJ1-5; size: NA; DNA: TGTGCCAGCAGCAATTTAAGACAGCCCCAGCATTTT; CDR3: CASSNLRQPQHF
V: TRBV11-1; D: NA; J: TRBJ2-1; size: NA; DNA: TGTGCCAGCAGCTTTTTTGACAGCGGTACCTACAATGAGCAGTTCTTC; CDR3: CASSFFDSGTYNEQFF
V: TRBV5-1; D: TRBD2; J: TRBJ2-3; size: NA; DNA: TGCGCCAGCAGCTTTAGAGGGGTAGCGGGGGATACGCAGTATTTT; CDR3: CASSFRGVAGDTQYF
V: TRBV19; D: TRBD2; J: TRBJ2-3; size: NA; DNA: TGTGCCAGTAGTATAGCGGGGGGTGGTACGCAGTATTTT; CDR3: CASSIAGGGTQYF
V: TRBV13; D: TRBD2; J: TRBJ2-2; size: many; DNA: TGTGCCAGCAGGCCTAGCGGGGAAAGCATTACCGGGGAGCTGTTTTTT; CDR3: CASRPSGESITGELFF
V: TRBV6-5; D: NA; J: TRBJ2-7; size: NA; DNA: TGTGCCAGCAGGCCGGGTATTTTGGTCTACGAGCAGTACTTC; CDR3: CASRPGILVYEQYF
V: TRBV30; D: NA; J: TRBJ1-1; size: NA; DNA: TGTGCCTGGAGAGACGGAATTGGGGTCACTGAAGCTTTCTTT; CDR3: CAWRDGIGVTEAFF
V: TRBV5-1; D: NA; J: TRBJ2-6; size: NA; DNA: TGCGCCAGCAGCTACCAAACCCGGACTGATCGCTCTGGGGCCAACGTCCTGACTTTC; CDR3: CASSYQTRTDRSGANVLTF
V: TRBV4-2; D: NA; J: TRBJ2-7; size: NA; DNA: TGTGCCAGCAGCTTAACATATCCGGGGAACCACGAGCAGTACTTC; CDR3: CASSLTYPGNHEQYF
V: TRBV5-1; D: NA; J: TRBJ1-2; size: NA; DNA: TGCGCCAGCAGCCCGCGGGGGGAGGCCACTGCCTATGGCTACACCTTC; CDR3: CASSPRGEATAYGYTF
V: TRBV28; D: NA; J: TRBJ2-3; size: NA; DNA: TGTGCCAGCAGGACAACTAGTGAGAGAGATACGCAGTATTTT; CDR3: CASRTTSERDTQYF
V: TRBV10-3; D: NA; J: TRBJ2-7; size: NA; DNA: TGTGCCATCAGTGATTCCACCGAGCAGTACTTC; CDR3: CAISDSTEQYF
V: TRBV2; D: NA; J: TRBJ2-7; size: NA; DNA: TGTGCCAGCAGTTACGACAGCTACGAGCAGTACTTC; CDR3: CASSYDSYEQYF
V: TRBV11-3; D: NA; J: TRBJ2-3; size: NA; DNA: TGTGCCAGCAGCCCGCGGACTAGCACAGATACGCAGTATTTT; CDR3: CASSPRTSTDTQYF
V: TRBV28; D: NA; J: TRBJ2-7; size: NA; DNA: TGTGCCAGCTTGGGTCGCAAACTATTATACTTC; CDR3: CASLGRKLLYF
V: TRBV12-3/TRBV12-4; D: NA; J: TRBJ2-7; size: once; DNA: TGTGCCAGCAGGAGAACAGGATCCTACGAGCAGTACTTC; CDR3: CASRRTGSYEQYF
V: TRBV9; D: NA; J: TRBJ2-1; size: NA; DNA: TGTGCCAGCAGCGTAGGGGGTGGCGGCTCCTACAATGAGCAGTTCTTC; CDR3: CASSVGGGGSYNEQFF
V: TRBV7-8; D: NA; J: TRBJ1-1; size: NA; DNA: TGTGCCAGCAGCTGGGGACTTAACACTGAAGCTTTCTTT; CDR3: CASSWGLNTEAFF
V: TRBV12-3/TRBV12-4; D: NA; J: TRBJ2-1; size: once; DNA: TGTGCCAGCAGCCCTGCTAACAATGAGCAGTTCTTC; CDR3: CASSPANNEQFF
V: TRBV5-4; D: NA; J: TRBJ2-1; size: NA; DNA: TGTGCCAGCAGCAAACAAATTGGGGGTTACAATGAGCAGTTCTTC; CDR3: CASSKQIGGYNEQFF
V: TRBV13; D: NA; J: TRBJ1-6; size: NA; DNA: TGTGCCAGCTCGACGGGGTCCTATAATTCACCCCTCCACTTT; CDR3: CASSTGSYNSPLHF
V: TRBV4-2; D: TRBD2; J: TRBJ2-1; size: NA; DNA: TGTGCCAGCAGCCTTAACCTGGGACTAGGTCTCTACAATGAGCAGTTCTTC; CDR3: CASSLNLGLGLYNEQFF
V: TRBV11-3; D: TRBD1; J: TRBJ2-2; size: NA; DNA: TGTGCCAGCAGCTCCTGGACAGGGAACACCGGGGAGCTGTTTTTT; CDR3: CASSSWTGNTGELFF
V: TRBV12-3/TRBV12-4; D: NA; J: TRBJ2-2; size: NA; DNA: TGTGCCAGCAGTGTTGGCACCGGGGAGCTGTTTTTT; CDR3: CASSVGTGELFF